Below are 10 T cell receptor beta chains sequenced from a single sample in a study of shared clonotypes between healthy human individuals. The method was immunoSEQ multiplex PCR; TCRdb's version includes in-frame clones alone and lacks a portion of them. The data show around 690,000 clones, with roughly 88% seen just once and about 34% held by the top ten. The sequenced sample was memory CD8+ T cells from PBMCs. The subset was: CD45RO+ cells pooled with CCR7-negative TemRA cells. These receptor sequences come from a man between 18 and 35 years old in good health. Some clones in this sample may be carry-over from other donors' samples.

J is TRBJ2-7 and V is TRBV18, with TRBD2 matching 9 bases. The V gene end was trimmed by 3 bases and the J gene end by 4 bases; junction bases not matched to a gene: 16. This CDR3 has 18 amino acids. Per germline, CDR1 KGHSH and CDR2 LQKENI. This chain's CDR3 is CASSPGRSVAGATYEQYF. In DNA, the CDR3 is TGTGCCAGCTCACCGGGGCGTTCAGTAGCGGGAGCCACTTACGAGCAGTACTTC. The variable domain in full, completed from reference TRBV18 and TRBJ2-7, reads NAGVMQNPRHLVRRRGQEARLRCSPMKGHSHVYWYRQLPEEGLKFMVYLQKENIIDESGMPKERFSAEFPKEGPSILRIQQVVRGDSAAYFCASSPGRSVAGATYEQYFGPGTRLTVT.

This chain links TRBV19 with TRBJ2-2; D possibly matches TRBD1 or TRBD2 (5 bases each). Germline lookup yields CDR1 LNHDA and CDR2 SQIVND (reference sequence). This CDR3 region has 15 residues. The V end was cut by 6 bases, the J end by 4 bases, with 15 bases between. CDR3 nucleotides: TGTGCCAGTAGCGAATCGGGACCGGGCACCGGGGAGCTGTTTTTT. Its protein is CASSESGPGTGELFF.

The rearrangement uses TRBV5-1 and TRBJ2-2; possibly TRBD2 for D (5 bases). The germline V gene encodes CDR1 SGHRS and CDR2 YFSETQ. Trimming removed 4 bases from V and 0 bases from J, with 19 bases in between. The CDR3 is 18 residues long. CDR3 bases: TGCGCCAGCAGCGCCGGACTTAGGAGGACCGCGAACACCGGGGAGCTGTTTTTT. It yields the protein CASSAGLRRTANTGELFF.

J is TRBJ1-1 and V is TRBV28, with D uncertain. Germline V gene sequence: CDR1 MDHEN, CDR2 SYDVKM. V dropped 11 bases and J dropped 1 base, with 8 bases sitting between them. This CDR3 comprises 11 residues. Here the CDR3 DNA reads TGTGCCCACCGGCAGAACACTGAAGCTTTCTTT. This sequence encodes CAHRQNTEAFF.

V and J are TRBV7-9 and TRBJ2-1; perhaps TRBD2 as D (6 bases). Germline CDR1 and CDR2: SEHNR and FQNEAQ (reference sequence). With 8 bases removed from V and 3 bases from J, the gap between germline ends came to 17 bases. The CDR3 covers 15 residues. CDR3 residues: CASSRLATRYNEQFF. The DNA of the CDR3 is TGTGCCAGCTCACGCCTAGCGACACGCTACAATGAGCAGTTCTTC.

The V and J genes are TRBV27 and TRBJ2-7, with TRBD2 matching 8 bases. Trimming removed 4 bases from V and 7 bases from J; junction bases left unmatched: 15. CDR3 length: 16 residues. Germline-derived CDR1 and CDR2 are MNHEY and SMNVEV (reference sequence). The CDR3 DNA reads TGTGCCAGCAGTTCCCGGGGACGGGAGGGCCGATTGGAGCAGTACTTC. It encodes CASSSRGREGRLEQYF.

The V call is TRBV29-1, the J call TRBJ2-7, with 7 positions matching TRBD1. This CDR3 has 14 residues. CDR1 is SQVTM and CDR2 is ANQGSEA in the germline V gene. The ends lost 7 bases at V and 1 base at J; junction bases unmatched: 10. CDR3 protein: CSADIRQGSYEQYF. The CDR3 nucleotides read TGCAGCGCCGATATACGACAGGGTTCCTACGAGCAGTACTTC.

The chain combines TRBV7-9 with TRBJ2-3, with D unclear. V was pared by 7 bases and J by 1 base, with 15 bases between. Per the germline V gene, CDR1 is SEHNR and CDR2 is FQNEAQ (reference sequence). This CDR3 spans 15 amino acids. Here the CDR3 reads CASTSKGYGTDTQYF. CDR3 DNA: TGTGCCAGCACCTCAAAAGGATACGGCACAGATACGCAGTATTTT.

The chain links TRBV7-9 to TRBJ2-3; D gene unclear. Germline assignment: CDR1 SEHNR and CDR2 FQNEAQ (reference sequence). V lost 1 base, J lost 2 bases, and 10 bases lay in between. The CDR3 spans 15 residues. The CDR3 loop is CASSLELADTDTQYF. The CDR3 coding sequence is TGTGCCAGCAGCTTAGAGTTGGCAGACACAGATACGCAGTATTTT.

This clone is a singleton in its sample. The J gene is TRBJ2-7, the V gene TRBV7-9; D is perhaps TRBD1 or TRBD2 (5 bases each). The CDR3 totals 15 residues. Trimming took 7 bases from V and 2 from J, leaving 18 bases between them. CDR1 is SEHNR and CDR2 is FQNEAQ in the germline V gene (reference sequence). The CDR3 protein is CASIPLREQAYEQYF. DNA for the CDR3: TGTGCCAGCATTCCTCTGAGGGAACAGGCCTACGAGCAGTACTTC.